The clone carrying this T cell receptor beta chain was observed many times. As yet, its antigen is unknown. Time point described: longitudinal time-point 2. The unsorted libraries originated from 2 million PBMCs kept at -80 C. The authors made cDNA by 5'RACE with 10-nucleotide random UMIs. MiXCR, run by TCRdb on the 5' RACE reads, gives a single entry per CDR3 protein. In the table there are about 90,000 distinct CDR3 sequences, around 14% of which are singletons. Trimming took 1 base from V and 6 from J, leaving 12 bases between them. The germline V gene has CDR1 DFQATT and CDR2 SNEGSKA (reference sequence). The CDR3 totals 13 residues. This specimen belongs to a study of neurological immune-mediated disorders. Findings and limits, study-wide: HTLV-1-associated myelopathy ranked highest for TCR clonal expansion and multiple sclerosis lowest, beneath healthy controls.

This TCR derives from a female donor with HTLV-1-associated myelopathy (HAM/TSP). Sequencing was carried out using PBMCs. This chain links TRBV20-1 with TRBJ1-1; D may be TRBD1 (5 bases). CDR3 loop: CSARAGHAAEAFF. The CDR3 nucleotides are TGCAGTGCTAGAGCCGGACACGCGGCTGAAGCTTTCTTT.